This T cell receptor beta chain appears in the sequencing data of a study of T cell changes during pregnancy in multiple sclerosis. The V gene lost 2 bases and the J gene lost 5 bases, with 8 bases spanning the gap. CDR3 length: 13 residues. CDR1 and CDR2 (germline): MNHEY, SMNVEV (reference sequence). Using immunoSEQ multiplex PCR, the repertoire was profiled, and TCRdb retains in-frame clones only, with some absent. The repertoire consists of fewer than 65,000 clones, with 92% occurring once and the leading ten covering nearly 0.4%. This clonotype originated in a female donor with multiple sclerosis, enrolled in a pregnancy study. This specimen was CD4+ T cells from peripheral blood mononuclear cells, taken after pregnancy. The chain combines TRBV27 with TRBJ2-3; D gene uncertain. The CDR3 region is CASSLPDIDTQYF. The DNA of the CDR3 is TGTGCCAGCAGTTTACCAGACATAGATACGCAGTATTTT.